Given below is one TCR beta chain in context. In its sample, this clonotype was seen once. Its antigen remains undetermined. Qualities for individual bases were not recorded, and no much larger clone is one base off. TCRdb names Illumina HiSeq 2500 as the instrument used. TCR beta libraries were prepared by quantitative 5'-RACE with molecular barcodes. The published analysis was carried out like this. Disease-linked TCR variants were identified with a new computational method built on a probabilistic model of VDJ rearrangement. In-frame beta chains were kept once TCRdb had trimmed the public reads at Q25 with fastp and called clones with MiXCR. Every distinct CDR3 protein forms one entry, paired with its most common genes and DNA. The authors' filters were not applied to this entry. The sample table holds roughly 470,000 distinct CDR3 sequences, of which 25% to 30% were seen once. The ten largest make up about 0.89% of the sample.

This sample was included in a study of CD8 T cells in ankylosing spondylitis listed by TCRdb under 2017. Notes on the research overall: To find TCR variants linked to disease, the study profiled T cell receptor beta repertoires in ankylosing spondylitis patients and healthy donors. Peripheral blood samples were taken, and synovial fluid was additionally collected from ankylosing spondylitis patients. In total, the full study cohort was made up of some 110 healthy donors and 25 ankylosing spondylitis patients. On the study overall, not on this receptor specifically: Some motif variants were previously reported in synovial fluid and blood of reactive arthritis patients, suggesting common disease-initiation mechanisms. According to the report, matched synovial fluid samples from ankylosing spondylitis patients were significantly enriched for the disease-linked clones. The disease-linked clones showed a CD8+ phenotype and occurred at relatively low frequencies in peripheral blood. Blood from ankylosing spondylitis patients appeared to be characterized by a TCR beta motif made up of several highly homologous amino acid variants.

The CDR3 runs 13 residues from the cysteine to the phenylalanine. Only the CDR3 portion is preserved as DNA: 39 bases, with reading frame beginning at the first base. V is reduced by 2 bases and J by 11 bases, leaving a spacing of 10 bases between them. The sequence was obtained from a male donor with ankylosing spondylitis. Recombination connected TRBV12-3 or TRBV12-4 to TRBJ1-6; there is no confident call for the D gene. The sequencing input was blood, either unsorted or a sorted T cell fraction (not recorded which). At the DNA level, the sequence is TGTGCCAGCAGTTTAAAGACCCCAACACCCCTCCACTTT. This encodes CASSLKTPTPLHF.